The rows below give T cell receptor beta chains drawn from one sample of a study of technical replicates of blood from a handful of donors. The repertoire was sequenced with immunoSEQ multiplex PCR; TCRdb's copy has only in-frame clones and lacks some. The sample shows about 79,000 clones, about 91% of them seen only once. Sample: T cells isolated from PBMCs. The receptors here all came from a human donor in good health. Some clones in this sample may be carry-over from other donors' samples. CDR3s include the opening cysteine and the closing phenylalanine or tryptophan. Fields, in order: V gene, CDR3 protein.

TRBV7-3 CASSSGGNTDTQYF
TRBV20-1 CSVGRQETQYF
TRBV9 CASSVAIGLSYEQYF
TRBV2 CASSEGLAGELTDTQYF
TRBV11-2 CASSYLEGGTVEQFF
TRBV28 CASSSLTQGAEEQYF
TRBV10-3 CASRQGDHYGYTF
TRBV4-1 CASSQNNQLAGYEQYF
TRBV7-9 CASSLGGGPQTQYF
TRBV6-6 CASSYSETGQETQYF
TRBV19 CASSVGTWNQPQHF
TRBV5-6 CASSLGQIQETQYF
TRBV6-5 CASSYFRGQEYEQYF
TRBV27 CASSLSGQASHTEAFF
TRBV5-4 CASSLGANTEAFF
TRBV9 CASSSGDRGLYNEQFF
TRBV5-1 CASSQTGVDETQYF
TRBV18 CASSPPRVGWNTEAFF
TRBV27 CATKQGLNTEAFF
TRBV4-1 CASSQLAGTDNEQFF
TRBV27 CASTPTQGFEAFF
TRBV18 CASSPPGENTEAFF
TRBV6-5 CASRQWMNTEAFF
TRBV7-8 CASSFLGLLDTQYF